The T cell receptor (beta chain) described here comes from a study of blood T cell repertoires in COVID-19. Study as a whole: Both acute and convalescent COVID-19 samples were obtained from the United States, Italy and Spain. PBMCs, B-cell-depleted T cells, or T cells provided the cDNA or gDNA that made up the material.

As processed by the authors: Amplification with reference gene primers provided the estimates of nucleated cell counts. Profiled with immunoSEQ multiplex PCR; TCRdb holds only in-frame clones, not every one. That table supplies the V and J calls and clone size; D and trimming were determined from the DNA. The sample lists 90,000 or so clones, around 90% occurring once. The germline CDR1 and CDR2 sequences are MNHEY and SVGEGT. Trimming took 0 bases from V and 8 from J; bases not matched to a gene: 5. The length of the CDR3 is 16 residues. This sequence was found in a human donor with active COVID-19. The donor label of this sample is uncertain. The sequenced sample was peripheral blood. The V and J genes are TRBV6-2 or TRBV6-3 and TRBJ2-1; 12 nucleotides match TRBD2. The CDR3 region is CASSYSGTSGGYEQFF. CDR3 nucleotide sequence: TGTGCCAGCAGTTACTCTGGAACTAGCGGGGGGTATGAGCAGTTCTTC.